This TCR beta chain was sequenced during a study of blood T cell repertoires in COVID-19. About the study: Acute-phase and convalescent COVID-19 samples originated in the United States, Italy and Spain.

Authors' methods: Amplification with reference gene primers provided the estimates of nucleated cell counts. The protocol was immunoSEQ multiplex PCR, while the TCRdb copy is restricted to in-frame clones and leaves out a portion. V, J and clone size are those of that table, while D and trimming were read from the DNA. The profile shows nearly 95,000 clones, around four fifths of them singletons. V trimming: 0 bases; J trimming: 7 bases; junction bases outside the gene matches: 3. Germline assignment: CDR1 LGHDT and CDR2 YNNKEL (reference sequence). The CDR3 spans 14 residues. This sequence was found in a human donor in a cohort sampled during active COVID-19. The chain links TRBV3-1 (or the pseudogene TRBV3-2) to TRBJ1-3; 7 nucleotides line up with TRBD1. Sequences were obtained from peripheral blood. CDR3 amino acids: CASSQEVRGNTIYF. The CDR3 bases are TGTGCCAGCAGCCAAGAAGTCAGGGGGAACACCATATATTTT.